Included here is one T cell receptor (beta chain) sequence, with context. The record originates from a study of blood T cell repertoires in COVID-19. This CDR3 comprises 12 residues. Trimming removed 1 base at V and 9 bases at J, with 9 bases between. Germline loops: CDR1 LGHNT, CDR2 FRNRAP. Authors' methods: Estimated nucleated cell counts came from reference gene primer amplification. Sequencing used immunoSEQ multiplex PCR; TCRdb keeps in-frame clones, though not all of them. That table gives V, J and clone size, and the DNA gave D and trimming. Among 65,000 to 80,000 clones listed, 75% to 90% were seen once.

The sample was peripheral blood. The chain links TRBV12-5 to TRBJ2-5, with D uncertain. The clonotype originates from a man between 50 and 59 years old with active COVID-19. The CDR3, as DNA: TGTGCTAGTGGTTTGGCCTCGTGTGCCCAGTACTTC. Translating it yields CASGLASCAQYF.